This T cell receptor (beta chain) was recovered during a study of response to subunit inactivated influenza vaccine. Germline CDR1 SGHRS, CDR2 YFSETQ. The CDR3 is 14 amino acids. The V gene lost 4 bases and the J gene lost 0 bases, with 10 bases spanning the gap. TCRdb reprocessed the RT-PCR reads with MiXCR, giving one entry per CDR3 protein. This sample has 650,000 to 800,000 distinct CDR3 sequences, with about 14% found just once. V is TRBV5-1 and J is TRBJ1-1; D ambiguous. The material sequenced was PBMCs from blood, taken roughly 15 days before vaccination. The source is a man in his fifties who received an inactivated influenza vaccine. CDR3 loop: CASSGELMNTEAFF. DNA for the CDR3: TGCGCCAGCAGCGGGGAGCTCATGAACACTGAAGCTTTCTTT. Together with reference TRBV5-1 and TRBJ1-1, the CDR3 gives the full variable domain: KAGVTQTPRYLIKTRGQQVTLSCSPISGHRSVSWYQQTPGQGLQFLFEYFSETQRNKGNFPGRFSGRQFSNSRSEMNVSTLELGDSALYLCASSGELMNTEAFFGQGTRLTVV.